These 20 T cell receptor beta chains share one sample of origin, sequenced in a study of blood T cell repertoires in COVID-19. The repertoire was sequenced with immunoSEQ multiplex PCR; TCRdb's copy has only in-frame clones and lacks some. The data contain roughly 120,000 clones, 70% to 80% of them singletons. Sequenced: peripheral blood. All receptors derive from a woman aged 60-75 years with acute or convalescent COVID-19.

The chain recombines TRBV7-9 with TRBJ1-4; 7 bases are shared with TRBD1. The CDR3 totals 14 residues. V lost 4 bases and J lost 4; bases outside the gene matches: 3. Per the germline V gene, CDR1 is SEHNR and CDR2 is FQNEAQ (reference sequence). The CDR3 region is CASSSQGINEKLFF. The CDR3 region has the DNA TGTGCCAGCAGCTCACAGGGGATTAATGAAAAACTGTTTTTT.

The chain carries TRBV2 and TRBJ2-5; 7 positions agree with TRBD1. Trimming cost V 7 bases and J 2 bases; bases outside gene matches: 10. The CDR3 runs to 15 residues. CDR1 and CDR2 from the germline V gene are SNHLY and FYNNEI. DNA for the CDR3: TGTGCCAGCAAATTGACAGGGACCGAGCAAGAGACCCAGTACTTC. As protein: CASKLTGTEQETQYF.

This rearrangement joins TRBV27 to TRBJ2-7, with 10 bases matching TRBD1. The trim removed 5 bases at V and 4 bases at J, leaving 11 bases unmatched. The CDR3 consists of 16 residues. Germline CDR1 and CDR2: MNHEY and SMNVEV (reference sequence). The CDR3, as DNA: TGTGCCAGCAGTCCGGTACCGGGACAGGGGCTATACGAGCAGTACTTC. This translates into CASSPVPGQGLYEQYF.

This clone has a single count. The chain joins TRBV6-5 to TRBJ1-4, with D hard to call. V was clipped by 9 bases and J by 5 bases, with 16 bases between them. The germline gives CDR1 MNHEY, CDR2 SVGAGI. The CDR3 consists of 14 residues. The CDR3 spells CASRTDTWNEKLFF. CDR3 bases: TGTGCCAGTCGTACAGACACTTGGAATGAAAAACTGTTTTTT.

V usage is TRBV6-4 and J usage is TRBJ1-5, with D possibly matching TRBD1 (6 bases). Germline CDR1 MRHNA, CDR2 SNTAGT. V was shortened by 6 bases and J by 7 bases, with 19 bases between the two germline ends. The CDR3 runs 15 residues. In DNA form, the CDR3 reads TGTGCCAGCAGCGTACAGGGTGGGCTGGGGCAGCCCCAGCATTTT. Translating it yields CASSVQGGLGQPQHF.

In its sample, this clone was seen once. V gene TRBV5-5 combines with J gene TRBJ1-4; D gene uncertain. In germline, CDR1 is SGHKS, CDR2 YYEKEE (reference sequence). CDR3 size: 15 residues. With 0 bases removed from V and 2 bases from J, the gap between germline ends came to 8 bases. The CDR3 reads CASSLVRPTNEKLFF. The CDR3 bases are TGTGCCAGCAGCTTGGTCAGGCCTACTAATGAAAAACTGTTTTTT.

This clone is medium-sized (0.01 to 0.1%) within its sample. This rearrangement joins TRBV5-1 to TRBJ1-6, with 11 bases identical to TRBD1. Trimming at V came to 5 bases and at J to 13 bases, leaving 8 bases not matched to a gene. The CDR3 runs 14 residues. Germline values: CDR1 SGHRS, CDR2 YFSETQ. The CDR3 DNA reads as TGCGCCAGCAGGCCGGGACAGGGGGGTGCTCCCCTCCACTTT. This gives the protein CASRPGQGGAPLHF.

V gene TRBV2 combines with J gene TRBJ2-7, with 8 bases that match TRBD1. The J segment lost 3 bases and the V segment lost 4 bases, leaving 2 bases of the junction unmatched. Looked up from germline, CDR1 is SNHLY and CDR2 is FYNNEI. The CDR3 has 13 residues. The CDR3 protein is CASSGDRGYEQYF. In nucleotides, the CDR3 is TGTGCCAGCAGTGGAGACAGGGGCTACGAGCAGTACTTC.

This sequence joins TRBV7-9 and TRBJ1-3, with D possibly matching TRBD1 (5 bases). Germline CDR1 SEHNR, CDR2 FQNEAQ (reference sequence). The CDR3 runs to 14 residues. The germline V and J ends were trimmed by 10 bases and 6 bases, with 19 bases remaining between them. The CDR3 is CATDTGTGANTIYF. The CDR3 DNA is TGTGCCACCGATACCGGGACTGGGGCAAACACCATATATTTT.

This clone was counted once. V usage is TRBV4-3 and J usage is TRBJ1-3; tentative D call: TRBD1 (6 bases). Trimming pared 0 bases from V and 4 bases from J, leaving 19 bases between. The CDR3 is 18 amino acids. In germline, CDR1 is LGHNA, CDR2 YSLEER. CDR3 sequence: CASSQDGRGRGSGNTIYF. DNA for the CDR3: TGCGCCAGCAGCCAAGATGGCAGGGGCCGCGGGTCGGGAAACACCATATATTTT.

This clone was seen just once. The chain recombines TRBV5-6 with TRBJ1-1; no clear D gene. The CDR3 loop spans 13 amino acids. V lost 3 bases and J 4 bases, leaving 10 bases between the germline ends. The germline V gene has CDR1 SGHDT and CDR2 YYEEEE. The CDR3 loop reads CASSSLLSTEAFF. CDR3 sequence (DNA): TGTGCCAGCAGCTCGCTTCTGAGCACTGAAGCTTTCTTT.

This clone was seen at least ten times. The chain combines TRBV5-1 with TRBJ2-1; 16 bases match TRBD2. The CDR3 covers 16 residues. Germline V CDR1 and CDR2: SGHRS, YFSETQ. V trimming: 4 bases; J trimming: 10 bases; junction bases outside the gene matches: 8. DNA for the CDR3: TGCGCCAGCAGCGCCGGGACTAGCGGGGGGGCCCACGAGCAGTTCTTC. Translated: CASSAGTSGGAHEQFF.

This clone was counted only a few times. This rearrangement joins TRBV6-5 to TRBJ2-5; 7 bases align to TRBD1. Germline assignment: CDR1 MNHEY and CDR2 SVGAGI. Trimming took 6 bases from V and 5 from J; bases not matched to a gene: 12. The CDR3 covers 15 residues. CDR3 sequence: CASRWDSARGETQYF. CDR3 sequence (DNA): TGTGCCAGCAGATGGGACAGCGCCCGAGGGGAGACCCAGTACTTC.

The V gene is TRBV6-6, the J gene TRBJ1-2; perhaps TRBD1 as D (5 bases). Germline V CDR1 and CDR2: MNHNY, SVGAGI (reference sequence). Trimming stripped 7 bases from V and 4 bases from J, with 10 bases between. This CDR3 is 12 amino acids long. The CDR3 DNA sequence: TGTGCCAGCAAATCAGGGCTCTATGGCTACACCTTC. This encodes CASKSGLYGYTF.

The chain couples TRBV19 to TRBJ1-5, with 9 bases identical to TRBD1. CDR3 length equals 16 residues. Trimming at V came to 7 bases and at J to 7 bases, leaving 14 bases not matched to a gene. Germline V lookup: CDR1 LNHDA, CDR2 SQIVND (reference sequence). The CDR3 reads CASTLTGGFFGQPQHF. CDR3 sequence (DNA): TGTGCCAGTACGCTGACAGGGGGGTTCTTCGGGCAGCCCCAGCATTTT.

V usage is TRBV15 and J usage is TRBJ2-5; 7 bases are shared with TRBD2. There are 13 residues in the CDR3. Germline-derived CDR1 and CDR2 are LNHNV and YYDKDF (reference sequence). V lost 8 bases to trimming and J lost 4 bases; unmatched junction nucleotides: 7. The CDR3 loop is CATQISGGETQYF. DNA of the CDR3: TGTGCCACCCAAATTTCGGGAGGAGAGACCCAGTACTTC. The complete variable domain, with remaining parts taken from reference TRBV15 and TRBJ2-5, reads DAMVIQNPRYQVTQFGKPVTLSCSQTLNHNVMYWYQQKSSQAPKLLFHYYDKDFNNEADTPDNFQSRRPNTSFCFLDIRSPGLGDTAMYLCATQISGGETQYFGPGTRLLVL.

This rearrangement joins TRBV2 to TRBJ2-3, with D possibly being TRBD2 (6 bases). This CDR3 region has 17 residues. Germline V gives CDR1 SNHLY, CDR2 FYNNEI. Trimming pared 2 bases from V and 0 bases from J, leaving 15 bases between. CDR3 sequence: CASSERGITTSTDTQYF. CDR3 nucleotide sequence: TGTGCCAGCAGTGAACGGGGGATCACAACTAGCACAGATACGCAGTATTTT.

In its sample, this clone was seen many times. The V and J genes are TRBV28 and TRBJ2-1; 12 positions agree with TRBD2. CDR1 and CDR2 from the germline V gene are MDHEN and SYDVKM. J gave up 4 bases and V 0 bases, and 1 base lay outside the gene matches. The CDR3 has 16 amino acids. The CDR3 DNA sequence: TGTGCCAGCAGTTTATGGACTAGCGGGGGTTACAATGAGCAGTTCTTC. Amino acid sequence: CASSLWTSGGYNEQFF. The entire variable domain, with the rest obtained from reference TRBV28 and TRBJ2-1, is as follows: DVKVTQSSRYLVKRTGEKVFLECVQDMDHENMFWYRQDPGLGLRLIYFSYDVKMKEKGDIPEGYSVSREKKERFSLILESASTNQTSMYLCASSLWTSGGYNEQFFGPGTRLTVL.

This chain uses TRBV5-1 with TRBJ2-1; perhaps TRBD1 as D (6 bases). V was shortened by 2 bases and J by 8 bases, with 8 bases between the two germline ends. Germline assignment: CDR1 SGHRS and CDR2 YFSETQ. The CDR3 has 12 residues. The CDR3 nucleotides are TGCGCCAGCAGCTTACAGGGTGATGAGCAGTTCTTC. It specifies CASSLQGDEQFF.

The J gene is TRBJ2-4, the V gene TRBV6-1; D possibly corresponds to TRBD1 (6 bases). CDR1 and CDR2 from the germline V gene are MNHNS and SASEGT. V was cut by 2 bases and J by 0 bases, with 14 bases left in between. The CDR3 consists of 17 residues. CDR3 nucleotides: TGTGCCAGCAGTGAACAGGGGTACGAACTAGCCAAAAACATTCAGTACTTC. It codes for CASSEQGYELAKNIQYF.